A selection of T cell receptor beta chains follows, all from one sample in a study of cytomegalovirus exposure and HLA in healthy donors. This table comes from immunoSEQ multiplex PCR, and its TCRdb copy is limited to in-frame clones, with some not included. Of 150,000 to 200,000 clones in the sample, 75% to 85% were seen once. The sequenced sample was PBMCs. These receptors all come from a woman aged 25 to 39 in good health and CMV-seropositive. Each CDR3 is given with its conserved first and last residue. D genes are given only for firm matches. A row's size may be missing; if present it is once, few, many or a size class.

TRBJ2-5	13	TRBV4-1	.	.	TGCGCCAGCAGCCTAGCACTGCAAGAGACCCAGTACTTC	CASSLALQETQYF
TRBJ2-7	15	TRBV5-1	TRBD1	.	TGCGCCAGCAGCACCACCGGGACAGGAGGGAGGGAGCAGTACTTC	CASSTTGTGGREQYF
TRBJ2-3	15	TRBV9	TRBD1	.	TGTGCCAGCAGCGCACGACAGGGCTCCACAGATACGCAGTATTTT	CASSARQGSTDTQYF
TRBJ2-2	19	TRBV7-9	TRBD1	.	TGTGCCAGCAGAACGGGGACAGGGGGCCCCATACCGAACACCGGGGAGCTGTTTTTT	CASRTGTGGPIPNTGELFF
TRBJ2-5	15	TRBV9	TRBD2	.	TGTGCCAGCAGCTTTAGCGGGGGGGCCCAAGAGACCCAGTACTTC	CASSFSGGAQETQYF
TRBJ2-2	16	TRBV28	.	.	TGTGCCAGCAGCCTAGGAGGGACCACGAACACCGGGGAGCTGTTTTTT	CASSLGGTTNTGELFF
TRBJ2-1	14	TRBV6-1	.	few	TGTGCCAGCATCGCCGGGGGGCGCCCCCATGAGCAGTTCTTC	CASIAGGRPHEQFF
TRBJ1-1	16	TRBV4-3	TRBD1	.	TGCGCCAGCGAGTTTCAGGGGGGTACTATGAACACTGAAGCTTTCTTT	CASEFQGGTMNTEAFF
TRBJ2-3	13	TRBV9	.	.	TGTGCCAGCAGCGTCAGTAGCTCAGATACGCAGTATTTT	CASSVSSSDTQYF
TRBJ1-1	15	TRBV27	.	.	TGTGCCAGCAGCCGGGCCCCCAGAGGGTTCACTGAAGCTTTCTTT	CASSRAPRGFTEAFF
TRBJ1-2	16	TRBV28	.	once	TGTGCCAGCAGTTTTAGCCCCCCGGGGGGTGCGCATGGCTACACCTTC	CASSFSPPGGAHGYTF
TRBJ2-3	16	TRBV11-2	.	.	TGTGCCAGCAGCCCTATTACAGGGTCCGTCCCAGATACGCAGTATTTT	CASSPITGSVPDTQYF
TRBJ1-6	15	TRBV6-5	TRBD1	.	TGTGCCAGCAGTCCCGGGACAGCTAACAATTCACCCCTCCACTTT	CASSPGTANNSPLHF
TRBJ2-7	12	TRBV18	.	.	TGTGCCAGCTCACCTACAGGTCTCGAGCAGTACTTC	CASSPTGLEQYF
TRBJ2-7	15	TRBV27	TRBD1	.	TGTGCCAGCACCCCCGGGACAGGGAATAACTACGAGCAGTACTTC	CASTPGTGNNYEQYF
TRBJ1-2	14	TRBV6-6	.	.	TGTGCCAGCACGGTGTGGAGCAGGGACTATGGCTACACCTTC	CASTVWSRDYGYTF
TRBJ1-5	13	TRBV6-5	.	.	TGTGCCAGCAGTTCCAATCATAATCAGCCCCAGCATTTT	CASSSNHNQPQHF
TRBJ1-2	15	TRBV28	TRBD1	.	TGTGCCAACTCGGCCCCAGGACAGGGGGTTTCGGGCTACACCTTC	CANSAPGQGVSGYTF
TRBJ1-4	13	TRBV15	.	.	TGTGCCACCAGCCGCAGGTTGAATGAAAAACTGTTTTTT	CATSRRLNEKLFF
TRBJ1-5	14	TRBV7-2	.	.	TGTGCCAGCAGCTTAAGGGGCAGTGATCAGCCCCAGCATTTT	CASSLRGSDQPQHF
TRBJ2-4	16	TRBV7-9	.	.	TGTGCCAGCAGCCCCTCCGTGAGGCTAGCCAAAAACATTCAGTACTTC	CASSPSVRLAKNIQYF
TRBJ2-5	14	TRBV5-6	.	.	TGTGCCAGCAGCTTGTGGATGATCGGGGAGACCCAGTACTTC	CASSLWMIGETQYF
TRBJ2-7	14	TRBV4-2	TRBD1	.	TGTGCCAGCAGCGAACCGGGACAGACCTACGAGCAGTACTTC	CASSEPGQTYEQYF
TRBJ2-7	12	TRBV6-6	TRBD1	.	TGTGCCAGCAGTTCGGGACAGACGGGGCAGTACTTC	CASSSGQTGQYF
TRBJ2-7	14	TRBV7-2	.	.	TGTGCCAGCAGCTTGGGCGGGGCTCCCTACGAGCAGTACTTC	CASSLGGAPYEQYF
TRBJ1-2	12	TRBV25-1	TRBD1	.	TGTGCCAGCAGTTACAGGGGCGATGGCTACACCTTC	CASSYRGDGYTF
TRBJ1-5	13	TRBV7-9	TRBD1	few	TGTGCCAGCAGCGCCCAGGGGGATCAGCCCCAGCATTTT	CASSAQGDQPQHF
TRBJ2-7	14	TRBV4-3	TRBD2	.	TGCGCCAGCAGCCCGGGACTAGCGGGGCGCGAGCAGTACTTC	CASSPGLAGREQYF
TRBJ2-3	14	TRBV6-5	TRBD1	once	TGTGCCAGCAGTCTTCCGGGACAGGTAGATACGCAGTATTTT	CASSLPGQVDTQYF
TRBJ2-6	15	TRBV6-5	TRBD2	.	TGTGCCAGCAGTGGGAGGGACTCTGGGGCCAACGTCCTGACTTTC	CASSGRDSGANVLTF
TRBJ2-1	16	TRBV4-3	TRBD2	.	TGCGCCAGCAGCCAAGATCGAGGTAGCGGGGGTCGTGAGCAGTTCTTC	CASSQDRGSGGREQFF
TRBJ2-5	14	TRBV18	.	.	TGTGCCAGCTCACTCGGACACTCTCGGGAGACCCAGTACTTC	CASSLGHSRETQYF
TRBJ1-2	14	TRBV7-8	TRBD1	.	TGTGCCAGCAGCACCCGACAGGGAAGGAGCGGCTACACCTTC	CASSTRQGRSGYTF
TRBJ2-2	15	TRBV9	.	.	TGTGCCAGCAGCATGCGGACTACAAACACCGGGGAGCTGTTTTTT	CASSMRTTNTGELFF
TRBJ1-1	13	TRBV5-1	.	.	TGCGCCAGCAGCGCCGTCCTGGGGGGTGAAGCTTTCTTT	CASSAVLGGEAFF
TRBJ2-3	13	TRBV10-3	.	.	TGTGCCATCAGTCTCAGCGGAGGAAATACGCAGTATTTT	CAISLSGGNTQYF
TRBJ1-3	14	TRBV7-9	.	.	TGTGCCAGCAGCTTAAGAGGACTGCTGGACACCATATATTTT	CASSLRGLLDTIYF
TRBJ2-5	14	TRBV7-2	TRBD2	.	TGTGCCAGCAGCTCCGGGGGGGGGCAAGAGACCCAGTACTTC	CASSSGGGQETQYF
TRBJ2-7	15	TRBV7-9	.	few	TGTGCCAGCAGCCCGCGTGGACTTACGATCTACGAGCAGTACTTC	CASSPRGLTIYEQYF
TRBJ2-1	14	TRBV6-5	TRBD1	.	TGTGCCAGCAGGTCCGGGACAGGGAGAAATGAGCAGTTCTTC	CASRSGTGRNEQFF
TRBJ1-1	13	TRBV18	.	.	TGTGCCAGCTCACCCTTGGAGAGCACTGAAGCTTTCTTT	CASSPLESTEAFF
TRBJ2-1	17	TRBV4-1	.	.	TGCGCCAGCAGCCAAGGACGACGGGGTTCGTTGTACAATGAGCAGTTCTTC	CASSQGRRGSLYNEQFF
TRBJ1-4	15	TRBV6-1	TRBD1	.	TGTGCCAGCAAACCGGGACAGGGGGCATGGGAAAAACTGTTTTTT	CASKPGQGAWEKLFF
TRBJ2-7	11	TRBV20-1	.	.	TGCAGTGTAAGAGGGTGGTACGAGCAGTACTTC	CSVRGWYEQYF
TRBJ1-3	19	TRBV7-2	TRBD1	.	TGTGCCAGCAGCTTAGTTCGAGCCTTCGGACAGGGGACTGGAAACACCATATATTTT	CASSLVRAFGQGTGNTIYF
TRBJ2-5	15	TRBV7-2	.	.	TGTGCCAGCAGCTTAGAGGTAGAACAGATGGAGACCCAGTACTTC	CASSLEVEQMETQYF
TRBJ1-6	14	TRBV25-1	TRBD1	.	TGTGCCAGCAGACAGACAGGGGGAAATTCACCCCTCCACTTT	CASRQTGGNSPLHF
TRBJ2-3	15	TRBV7-6	.	.	TGTGCCAGCAGTTCCGGGATTCAGAAGGCAGATACGCAGTATTTT	CASSSGIQKADTQYF